This T cell receptor (beta chain) stems from a study of T cells in Graves' hyperthyroidism and ophthalmopathy. TCR beta CDR3 regions were amplified from RNA. HTBI primers were employed in a first-round RT-PCR of the TCR CDR3. Each CDR3 protein gets one entry after TCRdb re-called the multiplex PCR reads with MiXCR. The sample lists some 550,000 distinct CDR3 sequences, more than 20% seen once, with approximately 25% in the top ten. Absence of ophthalmopathy progression within 18 months defined stable Graves' hyperthyroidism. Aged 18 to 65, the patients had hyperthyroidism that was newly diagnosed and had lasted under 2 months. Trimming took 6 bases from V and 4 from J, leaving 12 bases between them. This CDR3 has 13 amino acids.

The sequencing input was blood. The J gene is TRBJ1-2, the V gene TRBV12-3 or TRBV12-4; D is ambiguous. This clonotype originated in a man between 18 and 35 years old with Graves' hyperthyroidism. The CDR3 coding sequence is TGTGCCAGCAGAACATCGACGGCCTATGGCTACACCTTC. Protein product: CASRTSTAYGYTF.